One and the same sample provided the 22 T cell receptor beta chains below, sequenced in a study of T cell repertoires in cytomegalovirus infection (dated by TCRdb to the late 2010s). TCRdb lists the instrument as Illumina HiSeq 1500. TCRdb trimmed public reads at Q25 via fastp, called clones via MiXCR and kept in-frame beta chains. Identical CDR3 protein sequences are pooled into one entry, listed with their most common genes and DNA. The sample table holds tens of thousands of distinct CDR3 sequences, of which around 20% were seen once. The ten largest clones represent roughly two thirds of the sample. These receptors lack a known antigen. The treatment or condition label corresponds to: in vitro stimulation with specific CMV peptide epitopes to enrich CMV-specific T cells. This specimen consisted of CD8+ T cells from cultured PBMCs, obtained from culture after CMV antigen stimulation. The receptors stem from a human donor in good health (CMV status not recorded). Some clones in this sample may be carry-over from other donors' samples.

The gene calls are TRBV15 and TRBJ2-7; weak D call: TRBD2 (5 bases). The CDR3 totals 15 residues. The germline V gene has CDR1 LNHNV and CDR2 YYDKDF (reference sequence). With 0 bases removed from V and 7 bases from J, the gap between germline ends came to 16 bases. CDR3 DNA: TGTGCCACCAGCAGAGATTGGGAGCCTACCGAAGAGCAGTACTTC. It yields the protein CATSRDWEPTEEQYF.

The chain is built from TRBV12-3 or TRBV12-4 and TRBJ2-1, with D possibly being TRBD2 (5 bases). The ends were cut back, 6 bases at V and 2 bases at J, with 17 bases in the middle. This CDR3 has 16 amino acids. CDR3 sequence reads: CASSPWVAGAYNEQFF. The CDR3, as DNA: TGTGCCAGCAGCCCCTGGGTAGCCGGGGCCTACAATGAGCAGTTCTTC.

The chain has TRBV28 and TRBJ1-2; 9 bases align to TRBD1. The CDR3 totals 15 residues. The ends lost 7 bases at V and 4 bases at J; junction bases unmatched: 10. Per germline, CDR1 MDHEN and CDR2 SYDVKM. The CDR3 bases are TGTGCCAGCACAGTACAGGGGGCGGCTCTCTATGGCTACACCTTC. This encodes CASTVQGAALYGYTF.

The CDR3 region is CASSLNANEQYF. For the CDR3, the DNA is TGTGCCAGCAGCTTAAATGCCAACGAGCAGTACTTC. The genes are TRBV7-2 and TRBJ2-7; unclear D gene. The V end lost 2 bases, the J end lost 5 bases, and 7 bases lay between the germline ends. The germline CDR1 and CDR2 sequences are SGHTA and FQGNSA. This CDR3 is built from 12 residues.

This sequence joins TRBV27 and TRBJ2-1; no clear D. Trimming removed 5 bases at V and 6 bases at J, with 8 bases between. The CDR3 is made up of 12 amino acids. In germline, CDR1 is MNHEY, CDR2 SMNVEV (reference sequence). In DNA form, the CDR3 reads TGTGCCAGCAGTGACAACCGCAATGAGCAGTTCTTC. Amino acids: CASSDNRNEQFF.

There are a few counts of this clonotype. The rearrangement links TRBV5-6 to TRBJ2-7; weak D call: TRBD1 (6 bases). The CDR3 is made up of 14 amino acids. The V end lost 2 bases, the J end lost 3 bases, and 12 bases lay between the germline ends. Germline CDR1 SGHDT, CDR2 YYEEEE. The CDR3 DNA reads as TGTGCCAGCAGCTTCACCCAGGGGAACTACGAGCAGTACTTC. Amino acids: CASSFTQGNYEQYF. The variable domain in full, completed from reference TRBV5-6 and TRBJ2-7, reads DAGVTQSPTHLIKTRGQQVTLRCSPKSGHDTVSWYQQALGQGPQFIFQYYEEEERQRGNFPDRFSGHQFPNYSSELNVNALLLGDSALYLCASSFTQGNYEQYFGPGTRLTVT.

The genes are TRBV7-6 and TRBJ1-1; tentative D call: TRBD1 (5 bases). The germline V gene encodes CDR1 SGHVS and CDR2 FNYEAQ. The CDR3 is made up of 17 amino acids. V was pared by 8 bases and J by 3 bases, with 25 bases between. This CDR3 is CASRRGTGQRGDTEAFF. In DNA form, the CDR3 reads TGTGCCAGCCGACGCGGAACAGGACAACGGGGGGACACTGAAGCTTTCTTT.

CDR3 residues: CASSLETGLLENTIYF. The CDR3, as DNA: TGTGCCAGCAGCTTAGAGACGGGGCTCCTCGAAAACACCATATATTTT. The chain is built from TRBV7-6 and TRBJ1-3, with a tentative D call TRBD1 (5 bases). The CDR3 contains 16 residues. V was trimmed by 1 base and J by 6 bases, leaving 16 bases between them. Germline CDR1 is SGHVS and CDR2 is FNYEAQ.

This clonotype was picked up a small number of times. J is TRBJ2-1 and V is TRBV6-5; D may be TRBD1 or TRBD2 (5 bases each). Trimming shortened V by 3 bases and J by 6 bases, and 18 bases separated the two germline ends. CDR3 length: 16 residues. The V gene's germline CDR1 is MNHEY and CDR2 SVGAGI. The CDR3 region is CASSYLRDRGGNEQFF. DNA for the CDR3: TGTGCCAGCAGTTATCTCCGGGACCGTGGTGGCAATGAGCAGTTCTTC.

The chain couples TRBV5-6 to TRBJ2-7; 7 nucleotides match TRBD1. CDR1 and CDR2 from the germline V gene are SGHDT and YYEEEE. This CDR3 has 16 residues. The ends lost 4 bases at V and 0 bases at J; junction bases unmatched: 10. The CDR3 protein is CASSPETGFRSYEQYF. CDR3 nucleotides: TGTGCCAGCAGCCCAGAGACAGGGTTTCGCTCCTACGAGCAGTACTTC. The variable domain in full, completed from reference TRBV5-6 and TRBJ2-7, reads DAGVTQSPTHLIKTRGQQVTLRCSPKSGHDTVSWYQQALGQGPQFIFQYYEEEERQRGNFPDRFSGHQFPNYSSELNVNALLLGDSALYLCASSPETGFRSYEQYFGPGTRLTVT.

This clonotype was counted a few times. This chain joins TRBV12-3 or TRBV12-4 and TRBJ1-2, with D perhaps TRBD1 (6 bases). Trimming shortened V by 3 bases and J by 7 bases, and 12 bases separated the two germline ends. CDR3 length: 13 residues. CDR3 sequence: CASSFTGSIGYTF. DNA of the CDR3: TGTGCCAGCAGTTTCACAGGGTCGATTGGCTACACCTTC.

The CDR3 DNA sequence: TGTGCCAGCAGCCCTAGAACCGGGGAGCTGTTTTTT. Translating gives CASSPRTGELFF. V and J are TRBV7-6 and TRBJ2-2; no definite D call. The CDR3 spans 12 residues. The ends were cut back, 5 bases at V and 5 bases at J, with 6 bases in the middle. Per the germline V gene, CDR1 is SGHVS and CDR2 is FNYEAQ.

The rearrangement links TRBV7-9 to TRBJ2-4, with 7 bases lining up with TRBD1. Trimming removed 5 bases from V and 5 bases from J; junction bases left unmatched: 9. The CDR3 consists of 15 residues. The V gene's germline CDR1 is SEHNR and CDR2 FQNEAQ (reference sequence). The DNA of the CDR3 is TGTGCCAGCAGCCTGGGGACAGAAAGTCAAAACATTCAGTACTTC. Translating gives CASSLGTESQNIQYF.

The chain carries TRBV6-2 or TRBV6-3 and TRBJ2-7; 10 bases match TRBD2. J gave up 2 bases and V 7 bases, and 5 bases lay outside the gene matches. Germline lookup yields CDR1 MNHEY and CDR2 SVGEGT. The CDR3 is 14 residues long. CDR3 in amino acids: CASTPSGSTYEQYF. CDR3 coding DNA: TGTGCCAGCACCCCTAGCGGGAGCACCTACGAGCAGTACTTC.

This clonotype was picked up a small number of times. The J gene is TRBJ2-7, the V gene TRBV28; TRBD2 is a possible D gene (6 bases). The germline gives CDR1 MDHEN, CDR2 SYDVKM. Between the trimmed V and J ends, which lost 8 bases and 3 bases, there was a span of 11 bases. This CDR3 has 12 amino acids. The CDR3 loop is CASLTGDYEQYF. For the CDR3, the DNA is TGTGCCAGCCTAACGGGGGACTACGAGCAGTACTTC.

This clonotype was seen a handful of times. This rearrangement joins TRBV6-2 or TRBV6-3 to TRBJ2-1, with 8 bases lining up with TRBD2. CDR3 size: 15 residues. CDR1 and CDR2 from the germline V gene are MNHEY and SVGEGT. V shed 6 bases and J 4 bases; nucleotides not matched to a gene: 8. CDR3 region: CASSRGKREYNEQFF. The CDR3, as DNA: TGTGCCAGCAGCCGGGGGAAGCGGGAGTACAATGAGCAGTTCTTC.

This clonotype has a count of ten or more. The CDR3 DNA reads as TGTGCCATCAGTGAATATTCGTCTAGCACAGATACGCAGTATTTT. Translating gives CAISEYSSSTDTQYF. This chain links TRBV10-3 with TRBJ2-3, with D unresolved. CDR3 length equals 15 residues. Germline CDR1 and CDR2: ENHRY and SYGVKD. The germline V and J ends were trimmed by 3 bases and 0 bases, with 10 bases remaining between them.

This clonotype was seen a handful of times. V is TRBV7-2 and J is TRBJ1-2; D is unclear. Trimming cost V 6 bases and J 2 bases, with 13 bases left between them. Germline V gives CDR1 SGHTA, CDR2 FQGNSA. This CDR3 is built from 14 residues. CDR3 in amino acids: CASRLRVGNYGYTF. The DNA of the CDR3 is TGTGCCAGCAGACTAAGGGTGGGAAACTATGGCTACACCTTC.

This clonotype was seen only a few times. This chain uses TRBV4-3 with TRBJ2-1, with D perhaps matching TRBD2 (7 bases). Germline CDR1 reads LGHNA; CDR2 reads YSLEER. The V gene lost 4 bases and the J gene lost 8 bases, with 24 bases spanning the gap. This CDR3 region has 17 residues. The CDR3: CASSLRGGVAGYDEQFF. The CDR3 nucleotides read TGCGCCAGCAGCCTAAGAGGGGGGGTAGCGGGTTACGATGAGCAGTTCTTC.

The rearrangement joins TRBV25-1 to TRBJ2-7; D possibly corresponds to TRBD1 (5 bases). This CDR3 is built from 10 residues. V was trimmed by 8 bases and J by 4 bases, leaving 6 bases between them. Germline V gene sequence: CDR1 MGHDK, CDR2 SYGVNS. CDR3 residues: CASGAYEQYF. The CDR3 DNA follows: TGTGCCAGCGGGGCTTACGAGCAGTACTTC.

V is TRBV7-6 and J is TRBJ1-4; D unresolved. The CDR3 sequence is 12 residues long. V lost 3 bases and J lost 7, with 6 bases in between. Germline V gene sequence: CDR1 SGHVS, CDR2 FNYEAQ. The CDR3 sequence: CASSFPGEKLFF. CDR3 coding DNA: TGTGCCAGCAGCTTCCCCGGTGAAAAACTGTTTTTT.

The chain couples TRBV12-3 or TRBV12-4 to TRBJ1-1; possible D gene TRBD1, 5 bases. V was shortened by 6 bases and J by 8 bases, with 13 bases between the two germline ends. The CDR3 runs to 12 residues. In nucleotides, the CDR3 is TGTGCCAGCAGCCGCGGACACCCCGAAGCTTTCTTT. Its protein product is CASSRGHPEAFF.